Described below is a single T cell receptor beta chain sequence and its context. What it binds is not known. Germline CDR1 and CDR2: SGHNT and YYREEE (reference sequence). The CDR3 runs to 16 residues. The V and J ends lost 4 bases and 0 bases respectively, with 11 bases between them. Both 60 Vbeta primers and 13 Jbeta primers went into the PCR. Per the original methods: In a later analysis, approximately 73 million unique TCR beta chains included roughly 11 million shared by two or more donors. Clones were read by immunoSEQ multiplex PCR, and TCRdb kept only the in-frame ones, dropping some. The V and J calls and clone size come from that table; D and trimming were worked out from the DNA. The table lists about 120,000 clones, about four fifths of them singletons, with 1.5% in the top ten. The entry originates in a study of cytomegalovirus exposure and HLA in healthy donors. As for the study in general: An early data release held approximately 80 million unique TCRs from HLA-typed donors. Study-wide points: V- and J-gene trimming in TCR beta was tied to a missense DCLRE1C variant by an analysis performed later.

V usage is TRBV5-4 and J usage is TRBJ2-6; TRBD1 is a possible D gene (6 bases). This receptor was taken from a woman aged 18-30 years in good health and CMV-seronegative. Material for sequencing was PBMCs. CDR3 region: CASSLRTASGANVLTF. For the CDR3, the DNA is TGTGCCAGCAGCCTTCGGACAGCCTCTGGGGCCAACGTCCTGACTTTC.